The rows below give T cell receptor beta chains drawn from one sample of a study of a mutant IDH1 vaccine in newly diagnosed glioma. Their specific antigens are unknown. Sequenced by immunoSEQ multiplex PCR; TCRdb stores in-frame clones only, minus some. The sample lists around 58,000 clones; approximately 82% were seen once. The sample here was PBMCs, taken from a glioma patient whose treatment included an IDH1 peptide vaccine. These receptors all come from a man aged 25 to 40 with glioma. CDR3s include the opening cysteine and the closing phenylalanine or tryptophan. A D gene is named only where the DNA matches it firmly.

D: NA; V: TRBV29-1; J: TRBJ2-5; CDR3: CSVGTGSVVYF; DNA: NA
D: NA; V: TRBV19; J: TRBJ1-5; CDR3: CASSTAGLNQPQHF; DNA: TGTGCCAGTAGTACGGCAGGACTAAATCAGCCCCAGCATTTT
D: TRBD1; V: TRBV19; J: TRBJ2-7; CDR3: CASSWTGRSYEQYF; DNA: TGTGCCAGTAGTTGGACAGGGAGATCCTACGAGCAGTACTTC
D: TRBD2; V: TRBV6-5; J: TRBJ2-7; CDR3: CASSVGLARTYEQYF; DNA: TGTGCCAGCAGTGTGGGACTAGCGAGGACCTACGAGCAGTACTTC
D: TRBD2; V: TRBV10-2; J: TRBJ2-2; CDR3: CASLGTSAPGHTGELFF; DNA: TGCGCCAGCCTCGGGACTAGCGCACCGGGGCACACCGGGGAGCTGTTTTTT
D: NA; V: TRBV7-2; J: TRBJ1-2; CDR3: CASSPMAGQKFYGYTF; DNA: TGTGCCAGCAGCCCAATGGCGGGACAAAAATTCTATGGCTACACCTTC
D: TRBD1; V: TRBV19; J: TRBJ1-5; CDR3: CASSIRDRGLIGNQPQHF; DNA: TGTGCCAGTAGTATCCGGGACAGGGGTTTGATTGGCAATCAGCCCCAGCATTTT
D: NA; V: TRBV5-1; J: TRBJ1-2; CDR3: CASSLEQLYGYTF; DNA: TGCGCCAGCAGCTTGGAGCAGCTCTATGGCTACACCTTC
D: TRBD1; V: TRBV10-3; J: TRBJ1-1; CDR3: CAISTKNIQGAEAFF; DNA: TGTGCCATCAGTACTAAAAACATACAGGGGGCTGAAGCTTTCTTT
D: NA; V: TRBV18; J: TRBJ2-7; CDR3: CASSPLRLGTYGEQYF; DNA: TGTGCCAGCTCACCTCTACGGTTAGGGACCTACGGCGAGCAGTACTTC
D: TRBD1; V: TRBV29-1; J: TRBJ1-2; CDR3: CSVILGQGRSGYTF; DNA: TGCAGCGTCATCCTAGGACAGGGCAGGAGCGGCTACACCTTC